This record looks at one T cell receptor beta chain sequence and its context. These data originate in a study of cytomegalovirus exposure and HLA in healthy donors. Turning to the study itself: The approximately 120 validation repertoires were produced on the same platform as the roughly 720 repertoires of the first cohort. This was reported in a later analysis.

This CDR3 comprises 18 residues. Trimming took 0 bases from V and 1 from J; bases not matched to a gene: 8. Per the germline V gene, CDR1 is LGHNA and CDR2 is YSLEER. Clones were read by immunoSEQ multiplex PCR, and TCRdb kept only the in-frame ones, dropping some. The table has 130,000 to 150,000 clones, 80% to 90% seen once; the top ten hold just under 3%. V and J are TRBV4-3 and TRBJ2-1, with TRBD2 matching over 8 bases. The source of this sequence is a man aged 18 to 30 in good health and CMV-seronegative. Sequenced sample: PBMCs. The CDR3 DNA reads as TGCGCCAGCAGCCAAGATGAGGCTAGCGGGTATTCCTACAATGAGCAGTTCTTC. This encodes CASSQDEASGYSYNEQFF.